This T cell receptor (beta chain) came from a study of cytomegalovirus exposure and HLA in healthy donors. Overall study findings and caveats: A later analysis reportedly found that, within productive TCRs, an Asian-associated ancestry cluster had fewer N-insertions than the mean observed across the roughly 610 donors.

On this clone itself: Its target is unknown.

With 3 bases removed from V and 10 bases from J, the gap between germline ends came to 16 bases. Germline lookup yields CDR1 MGHDK and CDR2 SYGVNS. CDR3 length: 15 amino acids. PCR used 60 Vbeta primers and 13 Jbeta primers. The data were produced by immunoSEQ multiplex PCR, yet TCRdb's version contains in-frame clones alone and is incomplete. The repertoire includes roughly 120,000 clones, 63% of them detected once, and about a tenth sits in the top ten. This chain uses TRBV25-1 with TRBJ1-6; D is unclear. Sequencing input: PBMCs. The sequence derives from a man aged 40-49 years in good health and CMV-seropositive. For the CDR3, the DNA is TGTGCCAGCAGTGATCGGGGAACGGTGCTCTCACCCCTCCACTTT. Its translation is CASSDRGTVLSPLHF.